These T cell receptor beta chains were read from a single sample in a study of PD-1 blockade in classical Hodgkin lymphoma. The assay was immunoSEQ multiplex PCR, and TCRdb's table has in-frame clones only and misses some. Of 10,000 to 15,000 clones in the sample, approximately 87% were seen once. Source: CD4+ T cells from blood, taken at baseline. The receptors stem from a human donor with classical Hodgkin lymphoma. CDR3s include the opening cysteine and the closing phenylalanine or tryptophan. The order of the fields is J gene, V gene, clone size, CDR3 protein. Not every row has a clone size; where given, it reads once, few, many or a size class.

J gene: TRBJ2-5
V gene: TRBV7-2
clone size: .
CDR3 protein: CASSLNQETQYF

J gene: TRBJ2-1
V gene: TRBV5-4
clone size: once
CDR3 protein: CASSLGTKAIGEQFF

J gene: TRBJ2-3
V gene: TRBV14
clone size: .
CDR3 protein: CASSIRRDPLRDTQYF

J gene: TRBJ1-5
V gene: TRBV19
clone size: .
CDR3 protein: CASSTQYSNQPQHF

J gene: TRBJ1-6
V gene: TRBV6-1
clone size: .
CDR3 protein: CASSERGGSNSPLHF

J gene: TRBJ1-1
V gene: TRBV18
clone size: .
CDR3 protein: CASSPLGTANTEAFF

J gene: TRBJ2-3
V gene: TRBV25-1
clone size: .
CDR3 protein: CASSDGEFEEITDTQYF

J gene: TRBJ1-6
V gene: TRBV5-4
clone size: .
CDR3 protein: CATSLGGRVNSPLHF

J gene: TRBJ2-1
V gene: TRBV20-1
clone size: .
CDR3 protein: CSAAPNEQFF

J gene: TRBJ2-5
V gene: TRBV5-1
clone size: .
CDR3 protein: CASSTGQFQETQYF

J gene: .
V gene: TRBV19
clone size: .
CDR3 protein: CASSPRLAGMRKRTYEQYF

J gene: TRBJ1-1
V gene: TRBV15
clone size: once
CDR3 protein: CATSGTQGEGTEAFF

J gene: TRBJ2-1
V gene: TRBV5-1
clone size: .
CDR3 protein: CASSLLAGGVTSYNEQFF

J gene: TRBJ1-1
V gene: TRBV7-8
clone size: .
CDR3 protein: CASSYSGTGGTEAFF

J gene: TRBJ1-2
V gene: TRBV2
clone size: .
CDR3 protein: CASRGDPEGLAGYTF

J gene: TRBJ2-7
V gene: TRBV5-1
clone size: .
CDR3 protein: CASSPGQSSSYEQYF

J gene: TRBJ2-5
V gene: TRBV7-9
clone size: .
CDR3 protein: CASNGQGYETQYF

J gene: TRBJ1-5
V gene: TRBV30
clone size: .
CDR3 protein: CAWRGIGNQPQHF